This T cell receptor beta chain originates from a study of cytomegalovirus exposure and HLA in healthy donors. Study-wide context: Samples from HLA-typed donors yielded 65 million to 90 million unique TCRs in an early data release.

Germline CDR1 SGHVS, CDR2 FQNEAQ. The CDR3 totals 15 residues. Trimming at V came to 5 bases and at J to 0 bases, leaving 6 bases not matched to a gene. In the PCR, 60 Vbeta and 13 Jbeta primers were used. Clones were sequenced by immunoSEQ multiplex PCR, and TCRdb holds only the in-frame ones, with some missing. This sample has 99,000 or so clones, with nearly 85% found just once. The sequencing input was PBMCs. The origin of this receptor is a man between 18 and 35 years old in good health and CMV-seronegative. The chain employs TRBV7-8 and TRBJ1-1; 7 positions match TRBD1. CDR3 bases: TGTGCCAGCAGCCTACGACAGGGATTGAACACTGAAGCTTTCTTT. This sequence encodes CASSLRQGLNTEAFF. The full variable domain, its missing parts supplied by reference TRBV7-8 and TRBJ1-1, is GAGVSQSPRYKVAKRGQDVALRCDPISGHVSLFWYQQALGQGPEFLTYFQNEAQLDKSGLPSDRFFAERPEGSVSTLKIQRTQQEDSAVYLCASSLRQGLNTEAFFGQGTRLTVV.